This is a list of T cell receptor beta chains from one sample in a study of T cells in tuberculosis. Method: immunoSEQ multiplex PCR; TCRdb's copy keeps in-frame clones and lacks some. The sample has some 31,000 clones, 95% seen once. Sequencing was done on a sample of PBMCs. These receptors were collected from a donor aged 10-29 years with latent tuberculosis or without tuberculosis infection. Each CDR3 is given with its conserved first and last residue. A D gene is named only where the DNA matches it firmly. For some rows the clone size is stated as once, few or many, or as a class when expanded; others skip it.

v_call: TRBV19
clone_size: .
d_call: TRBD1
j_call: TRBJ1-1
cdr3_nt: TGTGCCAGTATCGAGACAGGGATACGTGAAGCTTTCTTT
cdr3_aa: CASIETGIREAFF

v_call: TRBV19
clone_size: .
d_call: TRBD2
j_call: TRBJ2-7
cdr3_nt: TGTGCCAGTAGTACCGTCCGACTAGCCGGCGGGCAGTACTTC
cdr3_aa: CASSTVRLAGGQYF

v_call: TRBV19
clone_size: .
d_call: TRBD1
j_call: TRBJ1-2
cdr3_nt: TGTGCCAGTACAACCGGGACAGCATATGGCTACACCTTC
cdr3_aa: CASTTGTAYGYTF

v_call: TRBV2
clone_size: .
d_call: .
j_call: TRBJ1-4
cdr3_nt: TGTGCCAGCATGCGGGGGGCGAGGGAAAAACTGTTTTTT
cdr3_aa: CASMRGAREKLFF

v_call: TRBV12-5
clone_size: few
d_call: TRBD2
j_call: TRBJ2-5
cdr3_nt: TGTGCTAGTATGGCGGGAGGCCCACAAGAGACCCAGTACTTC
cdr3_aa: CASMAGGPQETQYF

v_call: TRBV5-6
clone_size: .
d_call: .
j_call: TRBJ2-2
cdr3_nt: TGTGCCAGCAGCCCCGTTAGCGGGGAGCTGTTTTTT
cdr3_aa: CASSPVSGELFF

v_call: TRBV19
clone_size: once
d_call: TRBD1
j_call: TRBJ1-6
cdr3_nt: TGTGCCAGTAGTATAGCCGACAGGGGTTCACCCCTCCACTTT
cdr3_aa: CASSIADRGSPLHF

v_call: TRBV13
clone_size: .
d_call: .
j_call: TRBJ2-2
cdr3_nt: TGTGCCAGCAGCCGACAGGTGATTACCGGGGAGCTGTTTTTT
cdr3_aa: CASSRQVITGELFF

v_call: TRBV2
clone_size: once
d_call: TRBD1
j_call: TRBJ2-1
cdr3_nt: TGTGCCAGCCGCCGGGACAGCGACTACAATGAGCAGTTCTTC
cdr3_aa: CASRRDSDYNEQFF

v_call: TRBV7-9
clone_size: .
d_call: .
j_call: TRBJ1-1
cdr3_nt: TGTGCCAGCAGCTTAGGTGGCGGGACTGAAGCTTTCTTT
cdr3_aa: CASSLGGGTEAFF

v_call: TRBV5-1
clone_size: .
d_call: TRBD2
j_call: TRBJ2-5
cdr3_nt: TGCGCCAGCAGCCTGGGACTAGCGGAGATGTACCAAGAGACCCAGTACTTC
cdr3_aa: CASSLGLAEMYQETQYF

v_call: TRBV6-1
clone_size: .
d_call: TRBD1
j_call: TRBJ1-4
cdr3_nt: TGTGCCAGCAGTGGGGGACAGACAACTAATGAAAAACTGTTTTTT
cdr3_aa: CASSGGQTTNEKLFF

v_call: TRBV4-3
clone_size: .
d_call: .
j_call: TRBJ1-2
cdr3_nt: TGCGCCAGCAGCCCCCGGGGGGGTGAGTGGGCGGAAGGCTACACCTTC
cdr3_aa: CASSPRGGEWAEGYTF

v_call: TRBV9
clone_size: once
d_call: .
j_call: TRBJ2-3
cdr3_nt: TGTGCCAGCAGCGTAGCTGGGGCCGCCATCACAGATACGCAGTATTTT
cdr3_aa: CASSVAGAAITDTQYF

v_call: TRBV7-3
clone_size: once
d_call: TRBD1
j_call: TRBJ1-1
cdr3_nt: TGTGCCAGCAGGTACGACAGGGATCGGGAAGCTTTCTTT
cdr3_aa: CASRYDRDREAFF

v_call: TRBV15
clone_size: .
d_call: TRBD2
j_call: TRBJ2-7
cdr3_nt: TGTGCCACCAGCAGGGCCGGGACTAGCTACGCAGAGCAGTACTTC
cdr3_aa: CATSRAGTSYAEQYF

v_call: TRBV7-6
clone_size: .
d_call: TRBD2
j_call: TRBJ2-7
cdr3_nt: TGTGCCAGCAGCTTAGGGACTAGCGGGAGCGGGGCCTACGAGCAGTACTTC
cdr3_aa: CASSLGTSGSGAYEQYF

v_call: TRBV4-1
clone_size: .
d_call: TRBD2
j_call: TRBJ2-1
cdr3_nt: TGCGCCAGCAGCCAACTAGCGGGCTATGAGCAGTTCTTC
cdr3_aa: CASSQLAGYEQFF

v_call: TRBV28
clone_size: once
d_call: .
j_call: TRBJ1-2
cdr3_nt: TGTGCCAGCAGCCGGAGCTATGGCTACACCTTC
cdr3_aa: CASSRSYGYTF

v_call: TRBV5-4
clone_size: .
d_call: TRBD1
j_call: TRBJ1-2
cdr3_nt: TGTGCCAGCAGCTTGGGGACAGGGTTGAATGGCTACACCTTC
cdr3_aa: CASSLGTGLNGYTF

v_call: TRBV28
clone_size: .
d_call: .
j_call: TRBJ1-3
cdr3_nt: TGTGCCAGCAGCATAAGGGGTTCTGGAAACACCATATATTTT
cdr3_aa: CASSIRGSGNTIYF

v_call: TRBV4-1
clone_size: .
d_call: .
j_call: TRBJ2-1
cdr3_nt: TGCGCCAGCAGCCAAGGGGCTGGCGCATATGAGCAGTTCTTC
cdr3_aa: CASSQGAGAYEQFF

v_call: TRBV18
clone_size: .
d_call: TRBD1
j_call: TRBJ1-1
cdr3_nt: TGTGCCAGCTCACCGCAGGGGGCGAGCACTGAAGCTTTCTTT
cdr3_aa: CASSPQGASTEAFF

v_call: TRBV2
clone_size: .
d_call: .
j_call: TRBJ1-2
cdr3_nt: TGTGCCAGCAGTGGGGGGCTTAACTATGGCTACACCTTC
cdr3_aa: CASSGGLNYGYTF

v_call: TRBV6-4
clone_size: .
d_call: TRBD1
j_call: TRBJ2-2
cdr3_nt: TGTGCCAGCAGCGAGGGACAGACTACCGGGGAGCTGTTTTTT
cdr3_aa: CASSEGQTTGELFF

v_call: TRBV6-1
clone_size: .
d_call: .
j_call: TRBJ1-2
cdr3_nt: TGTGCCAGCAGTGACACCGGCCCCAGGGTTTCCTTC
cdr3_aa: CASSDTGPRVSF

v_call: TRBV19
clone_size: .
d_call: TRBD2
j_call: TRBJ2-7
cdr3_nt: TGTGCCAGTAGTAAAGTCCCGGGACTAGCGGGAGGCCACGCCTACGAGCAGTACTTC
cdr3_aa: CASSKVPGLAGGHAYEQYF

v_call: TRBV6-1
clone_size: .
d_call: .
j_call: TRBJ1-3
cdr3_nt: TGTGCCAGCAGTGACAGGGACTGGAACACCATATATTTT
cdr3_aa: CASSDRDWNTIYF

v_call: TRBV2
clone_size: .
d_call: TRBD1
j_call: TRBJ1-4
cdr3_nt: TGTGCCAGCACAGACAGGGGAGTTTTAGAAAAACTGTTTTTT
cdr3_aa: CASTDRGVLEKLFF

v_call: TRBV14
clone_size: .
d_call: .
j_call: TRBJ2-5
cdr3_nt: TGTGCCAGCAGCCAAGGACAAGGGACCAGGGGAAGAGAGACCCAGTACTTC
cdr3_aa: CASSQGQGTRGRETQYF

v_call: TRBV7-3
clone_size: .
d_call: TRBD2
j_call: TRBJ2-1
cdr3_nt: TGTGCCAGCAGCTTAACGTTAGCGGGAGTCTACAATGAGCAGTTCTTC
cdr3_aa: CASSLTLAGVYNEQFF

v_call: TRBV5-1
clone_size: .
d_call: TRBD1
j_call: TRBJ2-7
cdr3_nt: TGCGCCAGCAGCCCAGGGACAGGCAGAACCTACGAGCAGTACTTC
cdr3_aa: CASSPGTGRTYEQYF

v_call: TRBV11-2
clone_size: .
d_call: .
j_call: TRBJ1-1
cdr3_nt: TGTGCCAGCAGCCAAGACGGGGGGAGAGCTGAAGCTTTCTTT
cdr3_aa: CASSQDGGRAEAFF

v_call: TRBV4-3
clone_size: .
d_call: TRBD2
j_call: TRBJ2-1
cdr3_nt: TGCGCCAGCAGCCAACCTATAGCGGGGGGAAACAATGAGCAGTTCTTC
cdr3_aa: CASSQPIAGGNNEQFF

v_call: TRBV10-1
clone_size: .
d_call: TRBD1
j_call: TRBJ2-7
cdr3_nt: TGCGCCAGCAGTGGGGGACAGGGATACGAGCAGTACTTC
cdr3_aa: CASSGGQGYEQYF

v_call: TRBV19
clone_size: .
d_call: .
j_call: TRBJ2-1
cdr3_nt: TGTGCCAGTAGTTTCGGGGACTCCAACAATGAGCAGTTCTTC
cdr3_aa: CASSFGDSNNEQFF

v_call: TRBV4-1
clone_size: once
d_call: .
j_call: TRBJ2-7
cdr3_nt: TGCGCCAGCAGCCGCGGTCGGGAAACCTACGAGCAGTACTTC
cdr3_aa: CASSRGRETYEQYF

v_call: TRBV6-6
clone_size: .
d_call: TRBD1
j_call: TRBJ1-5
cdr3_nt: TGTGCCAGCAGTTACCCGGGACAGGCGGAGCCCCAGCATTTT
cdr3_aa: CASSYPGQAEPQHF

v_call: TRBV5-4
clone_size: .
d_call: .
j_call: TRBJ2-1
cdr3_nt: TGTGCCAGCAGCTTAAACGGGAGAGTCGACAATGAGCAGTTCTTC
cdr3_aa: CASSLNGRVDNEQFF

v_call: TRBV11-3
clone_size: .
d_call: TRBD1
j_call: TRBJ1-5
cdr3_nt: TGTGCCAGCAGCTTAGATTGGGGAGGACAGGGGGTTCAGCCCCAGCATTTT
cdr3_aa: CASSLDWGGQGVQPQHF

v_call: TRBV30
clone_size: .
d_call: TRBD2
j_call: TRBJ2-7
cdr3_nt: TGTGCCTGGAGTCCGGGAGGAGGTGAGCAGTACTTC
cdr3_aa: CAWSPGGGEQYF

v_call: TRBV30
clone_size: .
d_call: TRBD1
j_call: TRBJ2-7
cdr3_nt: TGTGCCTGGAGTGCAACCGGGACAGGGTCCTACGAGCAGTACTTC
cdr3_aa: CAWSATGTGSYEQYF